Reported below is one TCR beta chain. Participant-given clinical history determined each cohort assignment. Cohort 3 donors were reported recovered after two negative PCRs, clearance, or symptom resolution. The source of the sample is a study of blood T cell repertoires in COVID-19. The length of the CDR3 is 15 residues. CDR1 is SGHTA and CDR2 is FQGNSA in the germline V gene. V was clipped by 1 base and J by 5 bases; unmatched bases: 4. TCRdb's table, derived via immunoSEQ multiplex PCR, lists solely in-frame clones and lacks some. The table has about 470,000 clones, 87% seen once. Source material: PBMCs or T cells enriched from blood (not recorded which). The chain joins TRBV7-2 to TRBJ1-5; 8 bases fit TRBD1. This clonotype originated in a woman in her late teens or twenties who had recovered from COVID-19. The DNA for the CDR3 is TGTGCCAGCAGCTTAGGGGGACAGGTCCATCAGCCCCAGCATTTT. Translation gives CASSLGGQVHQPQHF.